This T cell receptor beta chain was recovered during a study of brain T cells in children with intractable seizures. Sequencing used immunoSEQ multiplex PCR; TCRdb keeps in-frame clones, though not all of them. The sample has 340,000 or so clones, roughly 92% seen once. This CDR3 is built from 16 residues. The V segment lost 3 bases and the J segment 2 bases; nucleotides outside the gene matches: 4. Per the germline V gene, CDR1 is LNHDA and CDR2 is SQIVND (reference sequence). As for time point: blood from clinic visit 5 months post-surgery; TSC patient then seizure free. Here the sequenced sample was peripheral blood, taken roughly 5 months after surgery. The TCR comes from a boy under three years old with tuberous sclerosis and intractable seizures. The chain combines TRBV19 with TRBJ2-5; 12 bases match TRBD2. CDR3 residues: CASSISTSGGQETQYF. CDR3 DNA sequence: TGTGCCAGTAGTATCTCGACTAGCGGGGGACAAGAGACCCAGTACTTC. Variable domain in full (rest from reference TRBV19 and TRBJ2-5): DGGITQSPKYLFRKEGQNVTLSCEQNLNHDAMYWYRQDPGQGLRLIYYSQIVNDFQKGDIAEGYSVSREKKESFPLTVTSAQKNPTAFYLCASSISTSGGQETQYFGPGTRLLVL.